The 32 T cell receptor beta chains in this list originate from one sample, sequenced in a study of cytomegalovirus exposure and HLA in healthy donors. Generated by immunoSEQ multiplex PCR, the TCRdb table keeps only in-frame clones and is missing some. The profile shows about 220,000 clones, under 95% of them singletons. Sequencing was performed on PBMCs. The source is a young woman in good health and CMV-seronegative.

This sequence joins TRBV27 and TRBJ2-1, with D maybe TRBD1 (6 bases). V lost 7 bases and J lost 4, with 17 bases in between. The germline gives CDR1 MNHEY, CDR2 SMNVEV (reference sequence). This CDR3 is 15 amino acids long. CDR3 sequence (DNA): TGTGCCAGCAAACCCCCAGGGGTCCGGTACAATGAGCAGTTCTTC. Its translation is CASKPPGVRYNEQFF.

A single count supports this clone. V usage is TRBV6-5 and J usage is TRBJ1-1; 7 nucleotides align to TRBD1. V trimming: 0 bases; J trimming: 5 bases; junction bases outside the gene matches: 6. This CDR3 is built from 15 residues. The germline V gene encodes CDR1 MNHEY and CDR2 SVGAGI. CDR3 region: CASSYSDRVGTEAFF. The CDR3 nucleotides read TGTGCCAGCAGTTACTCCGACAGGGTCGGGACTGAAGCTTTCTTT.

The chain joins TRBV5-1 to TRBJ1-2; 7 nucleotides align to TRBD1. This CDR3 spans 14 amino acids. V was pared by 0 bases and J by 6 bases, with 5 bases of the junction left unmatched. CDR1 SGHRS and CDR2 YFSETQ come from the germline V gene. This CDR3 is CASSLGGTANGYTF. The DNA for the CDR3 is TGCGCCAGCAGCTTGGGCGGGACAGCCAATGGCTACACCTTC.

V gene TRBV27 combines with J gene TRBJ1-1; no clear D gene. The germline CDR1 and CDR2 sequences are MNHEY and SMNVEV (reference sequence). CDR3 length: 13 residues. The ends were cut back, 4 bases at V and 4 bases at J, with 10 bases in the middle. The DNA of the CDR3 is TGTGCCAGCAGTTATCCCGGGAGCACTGAAGCTTTCTTT. Its translation is CASSYPGSTEAFF.

CDR3: CASSRRQVRYGEKLFF. DNA of the CDR3: TGCGCCAGCAGCCGGAGACAGGTCAGATATGGTGAAAAACTGTTTTTT. The chain has TRBV5-1 and TRBJ1-4, with D maybe TRBD1 (6 bases). V gave up 4 bases and J gave up 7 bases, with 20 bases separating them. This CDR3 contains 16 residues. Germline CDR1 reads SGHRS; CDR2 reads YFSETQ.

The sample holds one count of this clone. CDR3 residues: CASHSGTGNLNTEAFF. The CDR3 coding sequence is TGTGCCAGCCACTCCGGGACAGGGAACTTGAACACTGAAGCTTTCTTT. The V and J genes are TRBV2 and TRBJ1-1; TRBD1 matches at 9 bases. This CDR3 spans 16 amino acids. After removal of 8 bases from V and 0 bases from J, the junction contained 10 bases not matched to a gene. CDR1 and CDR2 (germline): SNHLY, FYNNEI.

The chain has TRBV4-2 and TRBJ2-1; D gene uncertain. V lost 4 bases and J lost 0, with 10 bases in between. This CDR3 region has 15 residues. CDR1 and CDR2 (germline): LGHNA, YNFKEQ. In nucleotides, the CDR3 is TGTGCCAGCAGCCTTCTATCGAGCTCCTACAATGAGCAGTTCTTC. Protein product: CASSLLSSSYNEQFF.

Only one count was recorded for this clone. V usage is TRBV7-9 and J usage is TRBJ1-4, with TRBD1 as a possible D gene (5 bases). The CDR3 runs to 15 residues. V shed 1 base and J shed 8 bases, with 14 bases lying between them. Per the germline V gene, CDR1 is SEHNR and CDR2 is FQNEAQ (reference sequence). DNA for the CDR3: TGTGCCAGCAGCTTAGTTGTGGGGACTACGGAAAAACTGTTTTTT. Its translation: CASSLVVGTTEKLFF.

V usage is TRBV27 and J usage is TRBJ1-5; TRBD1 is a possible D gene (5 bases). Germline CDR1 and CDR2: MNHEY and SMNVEV (reference sequence). The CDR3 is made up of 15 amino acids. Trimming left V 5 bases short and J 7 bases short, with 18 bases between. The CDR3 reads CASSTVQGLGQPQHF. CDR3 bases: TGTGCCAGCAGTACAGTTCAGGGTCTAGGGCAGCCCCAGCATTTT.

The rearrangement links TRBV27 to TRBJ1-2; D call uncertain. Germline CDR1 and CDR2: MNHEY and SMNVEV (reference sequence). The CDR3 runs 13 residues. Trimming took 11 bases from V and 3 from J, leaving 16 bases between them. CDR3 nucleotide sequence: TGTGCCTCCGTCGACTTGCGGGACTATGGCTACACCTTC. Its protein is CASVDLRDYGYTF.

The rearrangement uses TRBV5-4 and TRBJ2-7; 9 bases are a match to TRBD2. Germline V gene data show CDR1 as SGHNT and CDR2 as YYREEE (reference sequence). Trimming at V came to 3 bases and at J to 2 bases, leaving 6 bases not matched to a gene. CDR3 length: 15 amino acids. DNA of the CDR3: TGTGCCAGCAGCTCGGGACTAGCCCAAGCCTACGAGCAGTACTTC. This gives the protein CASSSGLAQAYEQYF.

This rearrangement joins TRBV30 to TRBJ1-4; D call uncertain. Per germline, CDR1 GTSNPN and CDR2 SVGIG (reference sequence). The CDR3 extends over 13 amino acids. The V end was cut by 5 bases, the J end by 7 bases, with 14 bases between. The CDR3 DNA reads TGTGCCTGGTCCGTGGACTTGCGTGAAAAACTGTTTTTT. This codes for CAWSVDLREKLFF.

The chain recombines TRBV6-5 with TRBJ2-1; maybe TRBD2 (6 bases). The CDR3 is made up of 16 amino acids. Trimming stripped 0 bases from V and 5 bases from J, with 14 bases between. In germline, CDR1 is MNHEY, CDR2 SVGAGI. CDR3 region: CASSYSFRESHNEQFF. The CDR3, as DNA: TGTGCCAGCAGTTACTCGTTTCGGGAGAGTCACAATGAGCAGTTCTTC.

The chain couples TRBV10-3 to TRBJ1-5; D not resolved. The CDR3 sequence is 12 residues long. CDR1 is ENHRY and CDR2 is SYGVKD in the germline V gene. V gave up 8 bases and J gave up 0 bases, with 5 bases separating them. CDR3 DNA sequence: TGTGCCATCGCCAGTAGCAATCAGCCCCAGCATTTT. Protein: CAIASSNQPQHF.

The gene calls are TRBV5-1 and TRBJ1-1; D might be TRBD1 (5 bases). In germline, CDR1 is SGHRS, CDR2 YFSETQ. This CDR3 comprises 14 residues. Trimming pared 0 bases from V and 4 bases from J, leaving 10 bases between. The CDR3 is CASSLDAGFTEAFF. The CDR3 DNA sequence: TGCGCCAGCAGCTTGGATGCAGGGTTCACTGAAGCTTTCTTT. The variable domain in full, completed from reference TRBV5-1 and TRBJ1-1, reads KAGVTQTPRYLIKTRGQQVTLSCSPISGHRSVSWYQQTPGQGLQFLFEYFSETQRNKGNFPGRFSGRQFSNSRSEMNVSTLELGDSALYLCASSLDAGFTEAFFGQGTRLTVV.

This rearrangement joins TRBV19 to TRBJ2-7, with TRBD1 matching 9 bases. The V segment lost 7 bases and the J segment 5 bases; nucleotides outside the gene matches: 9. Looked up from germline, CDR1 is LNHDA and CDR2 is SQIVND (reference sequence). The CDR3 totals 14 residues. The CDR3 sequence: CASTSGQGRDEQYF. The CDR3 DNA is TGTGCCAGTACCTCGGGACAGGGACGGGACGAGCAGTACTTC.

This chain uses TRBV9 with TRBJ1-2; 7 nucleotides line up with TRBD1. CDR3 length equals 14 residues. V shed 2 bases, J shed 5 bases, and the junction held 6 bases outside the gene matches. Germline assignment: CDR1 SGDLS and CDR2 YYNGEE. The CDR3 DNA is TGTGCCAGCAGCGTTCAGGGGGGAGCGTATGGCTACACCTTC. This translates into CASSVQGGAYGYTF.

The rearrangement joins TRBV7-2 to TRBJ2-7; D is uncertain. The CDR3 has 14 amino acids. With 4 bases removed from V and 0 bases from J, the gap between germline ends came to 10 bases. CDR1 is SGHTA and CDR2 is FQGNSA in the germline V gene. The CDR3 region is CASSYPTSSYEQYF. In DNA form, the CDR3 reads TGTGCCAGCAGCTACCCAACCAGCTCCTACGAGCAGTACTTC.

V usage is TRBV27 and J usage is TRBJ2-4; D ambiguous. Germline CDR1 reads MNHEY; CDR2 reads SMNVEV (reference sequence). Trimming shortened V by 5 bases and J by 0 bases, and 11 bases separated the two germline ends. The CDR3 covers 15 residues. The CDR3 DNA sequence: TGTGCCAGCAGTCTAGGAGCCGTAGCCAAAAACATTCAGTACTTC. Its protein product is CASSLGAVAKNIQYF.

The rearrangement links TRBV6-1 to TRBJ1-5; 8 positions agree with TRBD1. V dropped 7 bases and J dropped 6; count of bases not matched to a gene: 8. The CDR3 consists of 14 residues. Germline V CDR1 and CDR2: MNHNS, SASEGT. This CDR3 reads CASIKDRATQPQHF. Written as DNA, the CDR3 is TGTGCCAGCATTAAGGACAGGGCGACTCAGCCCCAGCATTTT.

The chain links TRBV7-8 to TRBJ2-1, with D hard to call. CDR1 is SGHVS and CDR2 is FQNEAQ in the germline V gene. V lost 5 bases, J lost 8 bases, and 7 bases lay in between. The CDR3 covers 11 residues. CDR3 protein: CASSQEDEQFF. For the CDR3, the DNA is TGTGCCAGCAGCCAAGAGGATGAGCAGTTCTTC.

The chain has TRBV5-1 and TRBJ2-7, with D perhaps TRBD1 (6 bases). This CDR3 comprises 16 residues. V was shortened by 0 bases and J by 2 bases, with 15 bases between the two germline ends. CDR1 and CDR2 from the germline V gene are SGHRS and YFSETQ. DNA of the CDR3: TGCGCCAGCAGCTTGGATATGGACAGTGGCCCCTACGAGCAGTACTTC. It yields the protein CASSLDMDSGPYEQYF.

V usage is TRBV9 and J usage is TRBJ2-3; 7 bases agree with TRBD2. The CDR3 extends over 18 amino acids. V trimming: 4 bases; J trimming: 1 base; junction bases outside the gene matches: 15. Germline V gene sequence: CDR1 SGDLS, CDR2 YYNGEE. The chain's CDR3 is CASSPRFGGGRGTDTQYF. In DNA form, the CDR3 reads TGTGCCAGCAGCCCCCGTTTTGGGGGAGGGCGTGGCACAGATACGCAGTATTTT.

The chain recombines TRBV7-9 with TRBJ1-5; TRBD1 might be the D (5 bases). The ends were cut back, 4 bases at V and 3 bases at J, with 16 bases in the middle. CDR3 length: 16 amino acids. The germline V gene encodes CDR1 SEHNR and CDR2 FQNEAQ (reference sequence). In DNA form, the CDR3 reads TGTGCCAGCAGCTGGAGTGGATCAGGGAACAATCAGCCCCAGCATTTT. Translated: CASSWSGSGNNQPQHF.

V gene TRBV15 combines with J gene TRBJ2-7; tentative D call: TRBD1 (6 bases). This CDR3 region has 15 residues. Germline lookup yields CDR1 LNHNV and CDR2 YYDKDF (reference sequence). Trimming shortened V by 3 bases and J by 1 base, and 13 bases separated the two germline ends. For the CDR3, the DNA is TGTGCCACCAGCAGGAGCAGGGGTAGGTCCTACGAGCAGTACTTC. Its protein product is CATSRSRGRSYEQYF.

V usage is TRBV5-6 and J usage is TRBJ1-3; 10 bases are shared with TRBD1. Per the germline V gene, CDR1 is SGHDT and CDR2 is YYEEEE. The CDR3 consists of 15 residues. With 4 bases clipped from V and 4 bases from J, the junction kept 5 bases outside the gene matches. CDR3 residues: CASSPTGGAGNTIYF. The CDR3, as DNA: TGTGCCAGCAGCCCGACAGGGGGCGCCGGAAACACCATATATTTT.

This rearrangement joins TRBV27 to TRBJ2-5, with D tentatively TRBD2 (5 bases). The V end lost 4 bases, the J end lost 2 bases, and 14 bases lay between the germline ends. The length of the CDR3 is 15 residues. Germline V gene data show CDR1 as MNHEY and CDR2 as SMNVEV (reference sequence). DNA for the CDR3: TGTGCCAGCAGTTCTGGGATCGGGGTGCAAGAGACCCAGTACTTC. Its translation: CASSSGIGVQETQYF.

This chain connects TRBV5-1 to TRBJ1-3, with 8 bases identical to TRBD1. The CDR3 covers 18 residues. The germline gives CDR1 SGHRS, CDR2 YFSETQ. V dropped 0 bases and J dropped 3; count of bases not matched to a gene: 11. The CDR3 loop is CASSLGFGLTGVGNTIYF. The CDR3 DNA sequence: TGCGCCAGCAGCTTGGGTTTCGGCCTGACAGGGGTTGGAAACACCATATATTTT. Full variable domain (rest looked up from reference TRBV5-1 and TRBJ1-3): KAGVTQTPRYLIKTRGQQVTLSCSPISGHRSVSWYQQTPGQGLQFLFEYFSETQRNKGNFPGRFSGRQFSNSRSEMNVSTLELGDSALYLCASSLGFGLTGVGNTIYFGEGSWLTVV.

The CDR3 here is CASSFSTDAYEQYF. In DNA, the CDR3 is TGCGCCAGCAGCTTCAGCACAGACGCCTACGAGCAGTACTTC. This sequence joins TRBV5-1 and TRBJ2-7; D is unresolved. Trimming took off 2 bases at V and 2 bases at J, with 11 bases between the two ends. The CDR3 runs 14 residues. Germline V gene lookup returns CDR1 SGHRS and CDR2 YFSETQ.

The chain joins TRBV7-6 to TRBJ1-3; 7 bases are shared with TRBD1. Per germline, CDR1 SGHVS and CDR2 FNYEAQ. With V trimmed by 5 bases and J by 2 bases, 6 bases remained unmatched. CDR3 size: 15 residues. The CDR3 nucleotides read TGTGCCAGCAGCCAGGGGACAGATCCTGGAAACACCATATATTTT. Protein product: CASSQGTDPGNTIYF. Full variable domain (missing parts from reference TRBV7-6 and TRBJ1-3): GAGVSQSPRYKVTKRGQDVALRCDPISGHVSLYWYRQALGQGPEFLTYFNYEAQQDKSGLPNDRFSAERPEGSISTLTIQRTEQRDSAMYRCASSQGTDPGNTIYFGEGSWLTVV.

The chain employs TRBV5-1 and TRBJ2-3; TRBD1 matches 7 bases. The CDR3 is 14 amino acids. Unmatched junction bases numbered 11, after V lost 5 bases and J lost 8 bases. CDR1 SGHRS and CDR2 YFSETQ come from the germline V gene. The CDR3 here is CASSFDQQGTTQYF. The CDR3 nucleotides are TGCGCCAGCAGTTTCGACCAACAGGGGACTACGCAGTATTTT.

The rearrangement uses TRBV7-7 and TRBJ2-2; unclear D gene. The CDR3 is 14 residues long. V lost 5 bases to trimming and J lost 6 bases, with 13 bases between them. Germline V gene sequence: CDR1 SSHAT, CDR2 FNYEAQ (reference sequence). The CDR3 spells CASSNLVGAGELFF. In DNA form, the CDR3 reads TGTGCCAGCAGCAATCTGGTGGGCGCCGGGGAGCTGTTTTTT.